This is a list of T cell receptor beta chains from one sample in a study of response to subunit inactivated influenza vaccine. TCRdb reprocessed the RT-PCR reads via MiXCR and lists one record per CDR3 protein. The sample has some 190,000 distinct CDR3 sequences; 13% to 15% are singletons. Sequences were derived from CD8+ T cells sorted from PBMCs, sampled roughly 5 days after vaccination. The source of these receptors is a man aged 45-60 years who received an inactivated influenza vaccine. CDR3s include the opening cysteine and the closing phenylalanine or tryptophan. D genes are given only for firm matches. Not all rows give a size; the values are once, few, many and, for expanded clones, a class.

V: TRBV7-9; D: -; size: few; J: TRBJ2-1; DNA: TGTGCCAGCAGCTTAGCCATCAATGAGCAGTTCTTC; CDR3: CASSLAINEQFF
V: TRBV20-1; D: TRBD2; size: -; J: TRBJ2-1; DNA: TGCAGTGCCCGGGGGACTAGCGCATACAATGAGCAGTTCTTC; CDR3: CSARGTSAYNEQFF
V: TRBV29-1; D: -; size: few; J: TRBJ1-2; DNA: TGCAGCGTTGTTTTCGACAGTTGGAGCTATGGCTACACCTTC; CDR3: CSVVFDSWSYGYTF
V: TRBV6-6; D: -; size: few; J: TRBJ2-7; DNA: TGTGCCAGCAGGGGGCGCCGCGAGCAGTACTTC; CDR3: CASRGRREQYF
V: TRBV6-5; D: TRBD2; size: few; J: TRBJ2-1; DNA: TGTGCCAGCAGTTACACTAGCGGGGAGCAGTTCTTC; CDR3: CASSYTSGEQFF
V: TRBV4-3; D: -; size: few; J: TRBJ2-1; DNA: TGCGCCAGCAGCCCCTTCTCGGGAGGGGGCAGCGAGCAGTTCTTC; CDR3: CASSPFSGGGSEQFF
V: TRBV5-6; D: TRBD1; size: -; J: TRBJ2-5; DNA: TGTGCCAGCAGCCCCGGGACAGGGTGTGGCGAGACCCAGTACTTC; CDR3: CASSPGTGCGETQYF
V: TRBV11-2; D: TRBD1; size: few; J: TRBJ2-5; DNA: TGTGCCAGCAGCTCCTGGACAGGGAGGCGAGAGACCCAGTACTTC; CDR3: CASSSWTGRRETQYF
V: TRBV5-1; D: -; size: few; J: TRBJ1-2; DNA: TGCGCCAGCACCCCAATCTTAGGGGACTATGGCTACACCTTC; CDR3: CASTPILGDYGYTF
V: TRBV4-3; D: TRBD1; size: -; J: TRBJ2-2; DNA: TGCGCCAGCAGCACCCGGACAGGGACAGGCACCGGGGAGCTGTTTTTT; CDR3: CASSTRTGTGTGELFF
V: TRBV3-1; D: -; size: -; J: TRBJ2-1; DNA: TGTGTCAGCAGCCAATGGACAAAGACCTACAATGAGCAGTTCTTC; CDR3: CVSSQWTKTYNEQFF
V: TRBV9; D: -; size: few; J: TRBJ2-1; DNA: TGTGCCAGCAGCGACCAACCGGGACTCTACAATGAGCAGTTCTTC; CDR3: CASSDQPGLYNEQFF
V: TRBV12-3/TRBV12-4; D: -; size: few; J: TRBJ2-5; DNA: TGTGCCAGCAGCACCACTGAGGGGGAGACCCAGCACTTC; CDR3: CASSTTEGETQHF
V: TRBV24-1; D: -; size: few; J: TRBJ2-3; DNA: TGTGCCACCAGTGAATCCACAGATACGCAGTATTTT; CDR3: CATSESTDTQYF
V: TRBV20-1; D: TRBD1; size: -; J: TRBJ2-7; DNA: TGCAGTGCTTTGTCCGGGACAGGTAGCTCCTACGAGCAGTACTTC; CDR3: CSALSGTGSSYEQYF
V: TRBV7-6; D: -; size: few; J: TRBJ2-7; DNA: TGTGCCAGCAGCTTAGAGGCCAGCAACTTTATCTACGAGCAGTACTTC; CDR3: CASSLEASNFIYEQYF
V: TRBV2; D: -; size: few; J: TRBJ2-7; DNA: TGTGCCAGCAGTCTGGGGACTGCCAAATTC; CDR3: CASSLGTAKF
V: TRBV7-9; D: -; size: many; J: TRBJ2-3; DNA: TGTGCCAGCAGCTCGACCTACACAGATACGCAGTATTTT; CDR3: CASSSTYTDTQYF
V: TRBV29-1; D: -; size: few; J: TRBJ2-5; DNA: TGCAGCGTTGATTACAGATCAGAGACCCAGTACTTC; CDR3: CSVDYRSETQYF
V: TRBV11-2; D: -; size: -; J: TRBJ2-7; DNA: TGTGCCAGCAGCTTAGAATATAGGGGGGGCTACGAGCAGTACTTC; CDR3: CASSLEYRGGYEQYF
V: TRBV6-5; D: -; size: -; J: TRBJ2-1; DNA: TGTGCCAGCAGTTACAGACTACCTCACAATGAGCAGTTCTTC; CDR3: CASSYRLPHNEQFF
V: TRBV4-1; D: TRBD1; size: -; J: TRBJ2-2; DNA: TGCGCCAGCAGCCAAGATGAGGCAGGGGGATTGAACACCGGGGAGCTGTTTTTT; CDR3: CASSQDEAGGLNTGELFF
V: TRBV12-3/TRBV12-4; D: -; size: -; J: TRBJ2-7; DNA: TGTGCCAGCAGCCCCGTCAGTGACGAGCAGTACTTC; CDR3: CASSPVSDEQYF
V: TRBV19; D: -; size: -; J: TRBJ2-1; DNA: TGTGCCAGTAGTATAGATAGGCTAGCGCAAGCCTACAATGAGCAGTTCTTC; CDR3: CASSIDRLAQAYNEQFF
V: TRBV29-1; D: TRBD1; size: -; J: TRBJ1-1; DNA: TGCAGCGCCGAACAGGGGTTGAACACTGAAGCTTTCTTT; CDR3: CSAEQGLNTEAFF
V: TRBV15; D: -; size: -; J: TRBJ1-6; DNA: TGTGCCACCAGCAGAGATCAGGGAAACAATTCACCCCTCCACTTT; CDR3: CATSRDQGNNSPLHF
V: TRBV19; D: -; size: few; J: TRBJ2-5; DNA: TGTGCCAGTAGTATGTGGATTTTTGAGACCCAGTACTTC; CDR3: CASSMWIFETQYF
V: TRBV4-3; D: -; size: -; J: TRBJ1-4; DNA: TGCGCCAGCAGCCGAGGGAGTCAGGGTAATGAAAAACTGTTTTTT; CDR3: CASSRGSQGNEKLFF
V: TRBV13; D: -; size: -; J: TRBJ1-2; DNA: TGTGCCAGCAGCTTAGGTCCGCCAGGGCTAGCGGACCGATATGGCTACACCTTC; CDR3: CASSLGPPGLADRYGYTF
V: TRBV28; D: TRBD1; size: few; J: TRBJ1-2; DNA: TGTGCCAGCAGTCCTAGGGACAGGGGTTATGGCTACACCTTC; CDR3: CASSPRDRGYGYTF
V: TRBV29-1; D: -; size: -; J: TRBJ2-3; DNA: TGCAGCGTCGAAGCGGGCACAGATACGCAGTATTTT; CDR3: CSVEAGTDTQYF
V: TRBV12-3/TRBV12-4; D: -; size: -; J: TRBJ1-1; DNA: TGTGCCAGCAGTTTATGGAACACTGAAGCTTTCTTT; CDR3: CASSLWNTEAFF
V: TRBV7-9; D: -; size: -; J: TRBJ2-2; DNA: TGTGCCAGCAGCTTAGTGGGAGTGAAGGGCACCGGGGAGCTGTTTTTT; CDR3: CASSLVGVKGTGELFF
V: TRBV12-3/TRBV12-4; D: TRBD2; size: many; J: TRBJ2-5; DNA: TGTGCCAGCAGAAGACTAGCGGGGGGGCTCGAGACCCAGTACTTC; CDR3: CASRRLAGGLETQYF
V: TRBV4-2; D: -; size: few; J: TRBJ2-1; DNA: TGTGCCAGCAGCCAATTTGGGCGTGAGCAGTTCTTC; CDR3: CASSQFGREQFF
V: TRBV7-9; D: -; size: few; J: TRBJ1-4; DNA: TGTGCCAGCCGGGCTGCAACTAATGAAAAACTGTTTTTT; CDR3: CASRAATNEKLFF
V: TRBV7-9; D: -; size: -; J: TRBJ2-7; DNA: TGTGCCAGCAGTCGGACTGGGAGAAGTCACGAGCAGTACTTC; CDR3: CASSRTGRSHEQYF
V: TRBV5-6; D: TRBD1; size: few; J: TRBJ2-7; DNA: TGTGCCAGCAGCTTGTCTACAGGGGGTTTCTCCTACGAGCAGTACTTC; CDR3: CASSLSTGGFSYEQYF
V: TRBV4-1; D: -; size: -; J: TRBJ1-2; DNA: TGCGCCAGCAGCCAAGATCCCGGGAGTGGCTACACCTTC; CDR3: CASSQDPGSGYTF
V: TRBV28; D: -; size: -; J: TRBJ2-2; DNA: TGTGCCAGCAGTCCCGGAAACGGGGAGCTGTTTTTT; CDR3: CASSPGNGELFF
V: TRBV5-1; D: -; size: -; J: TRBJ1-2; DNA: TGCGCCAGCAGCCCACTCGGAGGAGTGAGAGGCTACACCTTC; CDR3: CASSPLGGVRGYTF
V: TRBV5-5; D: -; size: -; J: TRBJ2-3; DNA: TGTGCCAGCAGCGAACGGACAGGCACAGATACGCAGTATTTT; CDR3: CASSERTGTDTQYF
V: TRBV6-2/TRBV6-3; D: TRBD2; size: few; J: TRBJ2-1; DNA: TGTGCCAGCAGTTACCCGAGGGCGGGGGGAGAGCAGTTCTTC; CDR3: CASSYPRAGGEQFF
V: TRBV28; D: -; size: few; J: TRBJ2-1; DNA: TGTGCCAGCAGGACCTTCATCGGGGGCCCATACAATGAGCAGTTCTTC; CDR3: CASRTFIGGPYNEQFF